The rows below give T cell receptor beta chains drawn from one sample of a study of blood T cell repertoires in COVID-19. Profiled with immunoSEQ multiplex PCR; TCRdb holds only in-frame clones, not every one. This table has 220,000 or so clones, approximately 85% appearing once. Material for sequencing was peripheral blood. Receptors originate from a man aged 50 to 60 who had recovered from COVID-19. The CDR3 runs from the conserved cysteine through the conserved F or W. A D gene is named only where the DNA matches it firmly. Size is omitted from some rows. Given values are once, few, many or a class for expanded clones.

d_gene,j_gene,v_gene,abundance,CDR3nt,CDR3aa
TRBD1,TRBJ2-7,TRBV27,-,TGTGCCAGCAGTCCGCGCGGACAGGGGGCCCACGAGCAGTACTTC,CASSPRGQGAHEQYF
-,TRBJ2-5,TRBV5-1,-,TGCGCCAGCAGCTTGGAGAATAGCTTCGAGACCCAGTACTTC,CASSLENSFETQYF
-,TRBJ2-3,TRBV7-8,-,TGTGCCAGCAGCTCCACTTGGCGGAGTAGCACAGATACGCAGTATTTT,CASSSTWRSSTDTQYF
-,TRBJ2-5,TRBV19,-,TGTGCCAGCCGGAGCGGGCCCCGTGTAGAGACCCAGTACTTC,CASRSGPRVETQYF
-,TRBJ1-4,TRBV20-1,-,TGCAGTGCTAGACCCCAGGAAAAACTGTTTTTT,CSARPQEKLFF
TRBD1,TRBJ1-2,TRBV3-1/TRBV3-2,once,TGTGCCAGCAGCCAACGACAGGGTAGCTATGGCTACACCTTC,CASSQRQGSYGYTF
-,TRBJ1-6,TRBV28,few,TGTGCCAGCAGTTTATTTCCCCCGAACAGATTCTCCTATAATTCACCCCTCCACTTT,CASSLFPPNRFSYNSPLHF
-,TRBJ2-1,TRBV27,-,TGTGCCAGCAGCCCCCCCGGTAGCCGCTCCTACAATGAGCAGTTCTTC,CASSPPGSRSYNEQFF
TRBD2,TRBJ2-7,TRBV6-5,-,TGTGCCAGCAGGCTGCCCGGGACTAGGGTCTACGAGCAGTACTTC,CASRLPGTRVYEQYF
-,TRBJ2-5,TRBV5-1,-,TGCGCCAGCAGCCTGGCCCGGGAGACCCAGTACTTC,CASSLARETQYF
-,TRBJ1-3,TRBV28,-,TGTGCCAGTAGGGATACAGGGTTCGGAAACACCATATATTTT,CASRDTGFGNTIYF
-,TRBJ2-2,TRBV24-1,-,TGTGCCACCAGTGATGACGGGCGGGACCAACGGCTGTTTTTT,CATSDDGRDQRLFF
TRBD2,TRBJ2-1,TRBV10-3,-,TGTGCCATCAGTGAGTCGAGCGGACTAGCGGGACGTAGCTCCTACAATGAGCAGTTCTTC,CAISESSGLAGRSSYNEQFF
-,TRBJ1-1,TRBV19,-,TGTGCCAGTAGTACCCAAGGGGGGGCGGGTGCTGAAGCTTTCTTT,CASSTQGGAGAEAFF
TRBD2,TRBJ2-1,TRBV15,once,TGTGCCACCAGCAGAGATTACGGCGGGAGCTCCTACAATGAGCAGTTCTTC,CATSRDYGGSSYNEQFF
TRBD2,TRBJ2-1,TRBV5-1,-,TGCGCCAGCAATCTAGCGGGGCCACTCAATGAGCAGTTCTTC,CASNLAGPLNEQFF
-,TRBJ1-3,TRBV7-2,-,TGTGCCAGCAGCTTAGTTAATACTGGAAACACCATATATTTT,CASSLVNTGNTIYF
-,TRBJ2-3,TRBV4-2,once,TGTGCCAGCAGCCTCCACGGGGGGCGGGACACAGATACGCAGTATTTT,CASSLHGGRDTDTQYF
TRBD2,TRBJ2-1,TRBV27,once,TGTGCCAGCAGTTTTTCTAGCGGGATCAATGAGCAGTTCTTC,CASSFSSGINEQFF
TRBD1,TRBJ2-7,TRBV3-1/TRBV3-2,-,TGTGCCAGCAGCCAAGTAGCCGACAGGGGGAACGAGCAGTACTTC,CASSQVADRGNEQYF
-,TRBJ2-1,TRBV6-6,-,TGTGCCAGCAGCTACGACACTCTTACCAATGAGCAGTTCTTC,CASSYDTLTNEQFF
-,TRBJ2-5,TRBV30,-,TGTGCCTGGAGCCCGGGCCGAAGGAGGCAAGAGACCCAGTACTTC,CAWSPGRRRQETQYF
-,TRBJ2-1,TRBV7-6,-,TGTGCCAGCAGCTTAGCTAGCGACCAACCGGGTTGGAATGAGCAGTTCTTC,CASSLASDQPGWNEQFF